The present T cell receptor beta chain was sequenced within a study of T cell responses to AZD1222 COVID-19 vaccine. About the study: Pooled together were second doses at about 4 or about 12 weeks. Overall study results and limits: In all cases, repertoires were sampled only after the peak T cell response. Along spike, vaccine-associated CD4 TCRs were found throughout, with dominance at 160-218 and 743-854.

Some clones are missing from TCRdb's copy, which holds only in-frame ones; the method was immunoSEQ multiplex PCR. The sample includes just over 70,000 clones, 75% to 90% of them seen just once. Remarks on this clone: Its antigen is unknown.

This CDR3 comprises 17 residues. Germline V CDR1 and CDR2: SEHNR, FQNEAQ (reference sequence). V shed 6 bases and J shed 2 bases, with 21 bases lying between them. This material consisted of peripheral blood, taken on day 0 of AZD1222 vaccination. The TCR originated in an adult in good health. This chain joins TRBV7-9 and TRBJ2-3; D is perhaps TRBD1 or TRBD2 (5 bases each). The DNA of the CDR3 is TGTGCCAGCAGTCGGCCAGAGGGACGAGGGGCCACAGATACGCAGTATTTT. Translated, it gives CASSRPEGRGATDTQYF.